Listed below are T cell receptor beta chains from one sample, sequenced in a study of cytomegalovirus exposure and HLA in healthy donors. Sequenced by immunoSEQ multiplex PCR; TCRdb stores in-frame clones only, minus some. The sample has roughly 100,000 clones, 82% seen once. Sequencing used PBMCs. These TCRs come from a man aged 50 or older in good health and CMV-seronegative. Each CDR3 is given with its conserved first and last residue. D genes are given only for firm matches. Part of the rows lack a size; the others show once, few, many or a class for expanded clones.

v_call	j_call	clone_size	d_call	cdr3_aa	cdr3_nt
TRBV9	TRBJ1-6	NA	TRBD1	CASSSLGGTAYNSPLHF	TGTGCCAGCAGCTCTCTTGGGGGGACAGCCTATAATTCACCCCTCCACTTT
TRBV19	TRBJ2-3	NA	NA	CASSTGVNTDTQYF	TGTGCCAGTAGTACAGGGGTGAACACAGATACGCAGTATTTT
TRBV5-6	TRBJ2-3	NA	TRBD1	CASSDGTAGDTQYF	TGTGCCAGCAGCGACGGGACAGCCGGAGATACGCAGTATTTT
TRBV7-9	TRBJ2-1	NA	NA	CASSPWGQLSYNEQFF	TGTGCCAGCAGCCCCTGGGGGCAGCTTTCTTACAATGAGCAGTTCTTC
TRBV6-5	TRBJ2-1	few	TRBD2	CASSYSRGVEQFF	TGTGCCAGCAGTTACTCTCGGGGGGTTGAGCAGTTCTTC
TRBV19	TRBJ1-4	NA	NA	CASRGEKLFF	TGTGCCAGTCGGGGTGAAAAACTGTTTTTT
TRBV27	TRBJ1-1	NA	TRBD1	CASYVFDRGTEAFF	TGTGCCAGTTATGTATTCGACAGGGGCACTGAAGCTTTCTTT
TRBV5-8	TRBJ1-6	NA	TRBD1	CASSSNRGYNSPLHF	TGTGCCAGCAGTAGTAACAGGGGGTATAATTCACCCCTCCACTTT
TRBV5-1	TRBJ1-1	few	NA	CASSFRSQRMNTEAFF	TGCGCCAGCAGCTTCCGGTCGCAGCGCATGAACACTGAAGCTTTCTTT
TRBV2	TRBJ1-5	NA	NA	CASRLTGGNQPQHF	TGTGCCAGCAGGCTGACAGGCGGCAATCAGCCCCAGCATTTT
TRBV14	TRBJ2-7	NA	TRBD1	CASSRDRGNYEQYF	TGTGCCAGCAGCCGGGACAGGGGGAATTACGAGCAGTACTTC
TRBV16	TRBJ1-2	NA	TRBD1	CASSPLIPMDREGYGYTF	TGTGCCAGCAGCCCCCTAATCCCGATGGACAGGGAAGGCTATGGCTACACCTTC
TRBV4-2	TRBJ1-2	NA	NA	CASSQDTGRDGYTF	TGTGCCAGCAGCCAAGATACGGGCAGGGATGGCTACACCTTC
TRBV30	TRBJ1-1	NA	NA	CAWIQEATEAFF	TGTGCCTGGATCCAGGAGGCCACTGAAGCTTTCTTT
TRBV5-4	TRBJ2-5	NA	TRBD2	CASSSSTSVQETQYF	TGTGCCAGCAGCTCCTCCACTAGCGTTCAAGAGACCCAGTACTTC
TRBV2	TRBJ2-1	NA	TRBD2	CASIYRRGGLEQFF	TGTGCCAGCATATATAGGCGGGGGGGCCTTGAGCAGTTCTTC
TRBV5-1	TRBJ2-3	NA	NA	CASSPSTDTQYF	TGCGCCAGCAGCCCTAGCACAGATACGCAGTATTTT
TRBV7-3	TRBJ2-2	NA	TRBD2	CASSSSLAGGLDTGELFF	TGTGCCAGCAGCTCCTCACTAGCGGGGGGGCTGGACACCGGGGAGCTGTTTTTT
TRBV27	TRBJ2-2	NA	NA	CASSVQTRGTGELFF	TGTGCCAGCAGTGTCCAGACGCGAGGCACCGGGGAGCTGTTTTTT
TRBV5-1	TRBJ2-2	NA	NA	CASSLDGANTGELFF	TGCGCCAGCAGCTTGGACGGGGCGAACACCGGGGAGCTGTTTTTT
TRBV30	TRBJ2-3	NA	NA	CAFGGYTDTQYF	TGTGCCTTCGGGGGATACACAGATACGCAGTATTTT
TRBV4-1	TRBJ2-1	NA	NA	CASSQVAVNEQFF	TGCGCCAGCAGCCAAGTTGCAGTCAATGAGCAGTTCTTC
TRBV7-8	TRBJ1-6	NA	NA	CASSPQAGMETPLHF	TGTGCCAGCAGCCCTCAGGCGGGGATGGAGACACCCCTCCACTTT
TRBV18	TRBJ2-1	once	TRBD2	CASSAPGGPYSNEQFF	TGTGCCAGCTCGGCACCGGGGGGTCCGTACTCCAATGAGCAGTTCTTC
TRBV5-1	TRBJ2-3	NA	TRBD2	CASSSLGLVADTQYF	TGCGCCAGCAGCTCCCTCGGACTAGTTGCAGATACGCAGTATTTT
TRBV9	TRBJ1-2	NA	TRBD1	CASSAVGQGNGYTF	TGTGCCAGCAGCGCAGTTGGACAGGGAAATGGCTACACCTTC
TRBV19	TRBJ2-1	once	TRBD1	CASSIPGQGGNEQFF	TGTGCCAGTAGTATCCCGGGACAGGGAGGGAATGAGCAGTTCTTC
TRBV5-6	TRBJ2-5	NA	TRBD1	CASSLGQGVLETQYF	TGTGCCAGCAGCTTGGGACAGGGGGTTTTAGAGACCCAGTACTTC
TRBV4-2	TRBJ1-4	NA	NA	CASSQEDRRSEKLFF	TGTGCCAGCAGCCAAGAAGACAGGAGAAGTGAAAAACTGTTTTTT
TRBV4-2	TRBJ1-4	once	TRBD1	CASSQSRDRGRKLFF	TGTGCCAGCAGCCAATCTAGGGACAGGGGTAGAAAACTGTTTTTT
TRBV7-2	TRBJ2-3	NA	NA	CASSRRRPDTQYF	TGTGCCAGCAGCCGGAGAAGGCCAGATACGCAGTATTTT
TRBV5-1	TRBJ2-1	few	NA	CASSPRLEGSSIHEQFF	TGCGCCAGCAGCCCTAGACTAGAAGGGTCGAGTATCCATGAGCAGTTCTTC
TRBV7-3	TRBJ2-5	NA	TRBD1	CASSLTGTGGETQYF	TGTGCCAGCAGCTTAACCGGGACAGGTGGGGAGACCCAGTACTTC
TRBV7-2	TRBJ1-2	NA	NA	CAITWEGQAAYGYTF	TGTGCCATCACGTGGGAGGGGCAAGCAGCTTATGGCTACACCTTC
TRBV11-2	TRBJ2-7	NA	TRBD2	CASSPRSGGEQYF	TGTGCCAGCAGCCCCAGATCGGGGGGCGAGCAGTACTTC
TRBV5-1	TRBJ1-6	few	NA	CASSFGQDPLSLHF	TGCGCCAGCAGCTTTGGGCAAGACCCCTTATCCCTCCACTTT
TRBV2	TRBJ1-5	few	TRBD1	CASGTGGNQPQHF	TGTGCCAGCGGCACAGGGGGGAATCAGCCCCAGCATTTT
TRBV5-1	TRBJ2-7	NA	NA	CASRGGGRGYEQYF	TGCGCCAGCAGAGGTGGGGGCAGGGGCTACGAGCAGTACTTC
TRBV19	TRBJ2-2	NA	NA	CASRGGGAGTGELFF	TGTGCCAGTAGGGGTGGAGGGGCAGGGACCGGGGAGCTGTTTTTT
TRBV11-3	TRBJ2-7	once	NA	CASSFTGHSYEQYF	TGTGCCAGCAGCTTCACAGGACATTCCTACGAGCAGTACTTC
TRBV4-3	TRBJ1-3	NA	NA	CASSHSTGEPGNTIYF	TGCGCCAGCAGCCACTCCACCGGGGAACCTGGAAACACCATATATTTT
TRBV2	TRBJ2-7	NA	NA	CASYFGQPYEQYF	TGTGCCAGCTACTTCGGACAACCCTACGAGCAGTACTTC
TRBV4-3	TRBJ2-7	NA	NA	CASSQDIGGRGQYF	TGCGCCAGCAGCCAAGATATCGGGGGGCGCGGGCAGTACTTC
TRBV7-2	TRBJ1-1	NA	NA	CASSLIGLTGNTEAFF	TGTGCCAGCAGCTTAATCGGGTTAACCGGGAACACTGAAGCTTTCTTT
TRBV12-5	TRBJ1-1	NA	NA	CASHGQSVNTEAFF	TGTGCTAGTCACGGACAGTCCGTGAACACTGAAGCTTTCTTT
TRBV9	TRBJ2-2	NA	TRBD2	CANLSGGGHTGELFF	TGTGCCAACCTCTCGGGCGGGGGGCACACCGGGGAGCTGTTTTTT
TRBV2	TRBJ1-2	NA	NA	CASSAQSYGYTF	TGTGCCAGCAGTGCCCAGTCCTATGGCTACACCTTC
TRBV29-1	TRBJ2-5	NA	NA	CSAGQSVFETQYF	TGCAGCGCTGGACAGTCCGTTTTTGAGACCCAGTACTTC
TRBV6-1	TRBJ1-3	NA	NA	CASGAGEGNTIYF	TGTGCCAGCGGGGCAGGGGAAGGAAACACCATATATTTT
TRBV2	TRBJ1-1	NA	TRBD1	CASSNPGQGPNTEAFF	TGTGCCAGCAGCAACCCGGGACAGGGGCCGAACACTGAAGCTTTCTTT
TRBV6-1	TRBJ1-1	NA	NA	CASSELGAGQAEAFF	TGTGCCAGCAGTGAACTCGGAGCCGGCCAAGCTGAAGCTTTCTTT
TRBV11-3	TRBJ1-3	NA	NA	CASIGTRTSGNTIYF	TGTGCCAGCATAGGGACAAGGACCTCTGGAAACACCATATATTTT
TRBV6-1	TRBJ1-1	NA	NA	CASSVPGHMGTEAFF	TGTGCCAGCAGTGTGCCGGGACACATGGGCACTGAAGCTTTCTTT
TRBV4-1	TRBJ1-2	NA	NA	CASSQEIRGVEYNGYTF	TGCGCCAGCAGCCAAGAAATTCGGGGGGTGGAGTACAATGGCTACACCTTC
TRBV4-3	TRBJ2-7	NA	NA	CASSPFSGSYEQYF	TGCGCCAGCAGCCCGTTTAGCGGCTCCTACGAGCAGTACTTC
TRBV6-4	TRBJ2-1	NA	TRBD1	CASSEDRAKGEQFF	TGTGCCAGCAGTGAAGACAGGGCAAAGGGTGAGCAGTTCTTC
TRBV11-2	TRBJ2-5	few	NA	CASSFAPGFQETQYF	TGTGCCAGCTCCTTTGCCCCGGGGTTCCAAGAGACCCAGTACTTC
TRBV7-9	TRBJ2-1	NA	NA	CASSLELNNEQFF	TGTGCCAGCAGCTTAGAACTTAACAATGAGCAGTTCTTC
TRBV5-6	TRBJ2-3	NA	NA	CASSGLQVRNTDTQYF	TGTGCCAGCAGCGGACTACAGGTCCGAAATACAGATACGCAGTATTTT
TRBV10-2	TRBJ1-6	NA	NA	CASRAGRSNSPLHF	TGCGCCAGCAGGGCGGGACGTAGTAATTCACCCCTCCACTTT